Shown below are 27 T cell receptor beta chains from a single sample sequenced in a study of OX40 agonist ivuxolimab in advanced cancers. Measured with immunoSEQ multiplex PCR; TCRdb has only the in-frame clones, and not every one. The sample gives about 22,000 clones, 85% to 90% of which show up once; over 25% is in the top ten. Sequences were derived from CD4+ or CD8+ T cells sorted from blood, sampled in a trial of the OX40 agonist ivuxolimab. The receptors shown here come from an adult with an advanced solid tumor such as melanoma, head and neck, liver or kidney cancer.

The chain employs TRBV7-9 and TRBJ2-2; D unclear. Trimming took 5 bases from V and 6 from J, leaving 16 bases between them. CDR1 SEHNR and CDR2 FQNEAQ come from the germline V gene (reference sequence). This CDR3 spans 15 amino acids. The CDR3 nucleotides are TGTGCCAGCAGCCCGGATGACGGCCCTCCCGGGGAGCTGTTTTTT. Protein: CASSPDDGPPGELFF.

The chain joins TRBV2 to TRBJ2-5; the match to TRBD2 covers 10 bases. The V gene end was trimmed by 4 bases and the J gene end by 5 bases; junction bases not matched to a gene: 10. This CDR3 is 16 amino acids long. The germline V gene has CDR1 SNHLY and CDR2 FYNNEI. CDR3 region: CASSGEGSGRLETQYF. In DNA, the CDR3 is TGTGCCAGCAGTGGGGAGGGTAGCGGGAGGTTGGAGACCCAGTACTTC.

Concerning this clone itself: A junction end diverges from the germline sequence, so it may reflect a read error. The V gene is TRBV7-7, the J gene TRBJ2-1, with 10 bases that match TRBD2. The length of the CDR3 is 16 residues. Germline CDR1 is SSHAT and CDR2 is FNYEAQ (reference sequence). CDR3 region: CASSLDLAGEGNEQFF. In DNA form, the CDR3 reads TGTGCTAGCAGCTTAGATCTAGCGGGAGAGGGCAATGAGCAGTTCTTC.

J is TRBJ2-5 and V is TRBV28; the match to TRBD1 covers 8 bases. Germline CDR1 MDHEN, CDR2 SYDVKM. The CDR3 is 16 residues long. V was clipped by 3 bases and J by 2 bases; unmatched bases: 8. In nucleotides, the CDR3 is TGTGCCAGCAGTTTTCCCGACAGGGGATTTCAAGAGACCCAGTACTTC. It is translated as CASSFPDRGFQETQYF.

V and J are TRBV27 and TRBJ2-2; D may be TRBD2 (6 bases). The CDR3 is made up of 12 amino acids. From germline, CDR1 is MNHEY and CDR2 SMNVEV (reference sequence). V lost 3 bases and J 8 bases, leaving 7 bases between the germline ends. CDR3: CASSLGGGELFF. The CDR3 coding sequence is TGTGCCAGCAGTTTGGGGGGTGGGGAGCTGTTTTTT.

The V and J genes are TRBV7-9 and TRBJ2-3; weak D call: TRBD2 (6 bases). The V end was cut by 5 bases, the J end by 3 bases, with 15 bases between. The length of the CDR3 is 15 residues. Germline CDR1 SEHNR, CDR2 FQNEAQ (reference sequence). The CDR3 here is CASSPKSSGTDTQYF. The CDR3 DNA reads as TGTGCCAGCAGCCCCAAAAGTAGCGGTACAGATACGCAGTATTTT.

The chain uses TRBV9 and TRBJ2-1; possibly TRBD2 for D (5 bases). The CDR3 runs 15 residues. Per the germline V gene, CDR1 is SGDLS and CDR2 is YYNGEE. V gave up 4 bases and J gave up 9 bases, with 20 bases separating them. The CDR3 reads CASSPPSASSGEQFF. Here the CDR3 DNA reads TGTGCCAGCAGCCCCCCCTCGGCTAGCAGCGGTGAGCAGTTCTTC.

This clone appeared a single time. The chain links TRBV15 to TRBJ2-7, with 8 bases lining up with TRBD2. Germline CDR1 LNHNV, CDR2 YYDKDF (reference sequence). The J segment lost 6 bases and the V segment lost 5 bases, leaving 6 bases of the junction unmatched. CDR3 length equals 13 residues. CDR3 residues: CATSGGRSSEQYF. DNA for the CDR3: TGTGCCACCAGCGGCGGGAGGAGCTCCGAGCAGTACTTC.

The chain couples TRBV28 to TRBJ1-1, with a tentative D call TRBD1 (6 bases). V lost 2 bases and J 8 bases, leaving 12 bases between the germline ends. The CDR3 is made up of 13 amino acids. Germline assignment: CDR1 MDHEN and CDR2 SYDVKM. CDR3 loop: CASSLGGAAEAFF. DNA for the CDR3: TGTGCCAGCAGTTTAGGGGGGGCAGCCGAAGCTTTCTTT.

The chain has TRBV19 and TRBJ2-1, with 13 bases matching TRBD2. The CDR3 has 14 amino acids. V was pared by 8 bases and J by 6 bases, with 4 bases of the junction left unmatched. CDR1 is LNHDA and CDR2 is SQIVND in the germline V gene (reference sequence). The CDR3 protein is CASRLAGGFNEQFF. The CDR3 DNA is TGTGCCAGTCGACTAGCGGGAGGCTTCAATGAGCAGTTCTTC.

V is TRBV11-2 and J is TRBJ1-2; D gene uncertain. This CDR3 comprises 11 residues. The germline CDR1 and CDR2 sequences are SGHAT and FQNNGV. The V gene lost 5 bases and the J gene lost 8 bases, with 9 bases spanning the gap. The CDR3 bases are TGTGCCAGCAGCACTCTCCGGGGCTACACCTTC. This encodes CASSTLRGYTF.

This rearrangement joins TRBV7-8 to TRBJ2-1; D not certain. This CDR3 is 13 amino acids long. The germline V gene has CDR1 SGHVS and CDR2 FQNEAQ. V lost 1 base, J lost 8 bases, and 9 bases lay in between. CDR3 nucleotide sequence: TGTGCCAGCAGCTTAGAGGCCTGGGATGAGCAGTTCTTC. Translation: CASSLEAWDEQFF.

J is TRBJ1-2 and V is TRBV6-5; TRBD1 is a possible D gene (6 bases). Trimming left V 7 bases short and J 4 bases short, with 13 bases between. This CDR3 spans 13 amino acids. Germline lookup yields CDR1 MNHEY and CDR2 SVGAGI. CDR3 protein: CASKSGTPYGYTF. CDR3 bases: TGTGCCAGCAAATCCGGGACACCCTATGGCTACACCTTC.

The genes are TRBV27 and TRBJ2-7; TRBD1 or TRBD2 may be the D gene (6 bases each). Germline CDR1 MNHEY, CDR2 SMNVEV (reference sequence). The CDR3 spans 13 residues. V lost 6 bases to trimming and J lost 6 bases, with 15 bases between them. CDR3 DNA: TGTGCCAGCAGGGGGGGCGGAGGGGGCGAGCAGTACTTC. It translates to CASRGGGGGEQYF.

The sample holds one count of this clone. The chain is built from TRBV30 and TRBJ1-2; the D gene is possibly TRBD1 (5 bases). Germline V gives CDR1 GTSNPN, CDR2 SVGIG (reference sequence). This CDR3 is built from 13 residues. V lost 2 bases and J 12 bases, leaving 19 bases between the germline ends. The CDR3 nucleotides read TGTGCCTGGAGTTCTGATCGGGGGTCTTGGGACACCTTC. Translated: CAWSSDRGSWDTF.

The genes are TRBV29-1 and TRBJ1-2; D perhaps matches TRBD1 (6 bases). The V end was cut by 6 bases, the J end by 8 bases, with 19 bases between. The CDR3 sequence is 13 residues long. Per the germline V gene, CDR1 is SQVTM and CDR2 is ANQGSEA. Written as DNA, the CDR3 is TGCAGCGTGCCCACACCCGGACAGTGGGGCTACACCTTC. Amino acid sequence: CSVPTPGQWGYTF.

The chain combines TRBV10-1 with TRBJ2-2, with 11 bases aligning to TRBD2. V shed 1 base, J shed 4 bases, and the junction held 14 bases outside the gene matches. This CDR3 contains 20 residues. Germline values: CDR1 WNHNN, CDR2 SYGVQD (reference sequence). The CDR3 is CASSEWPLAGGNPLTGELFF. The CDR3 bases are TGCGCCAGCAGTGAGTGGCCCCTAGCGGGAGGCAACCCTCTCACCGGGGAGCTGTTTTTT.

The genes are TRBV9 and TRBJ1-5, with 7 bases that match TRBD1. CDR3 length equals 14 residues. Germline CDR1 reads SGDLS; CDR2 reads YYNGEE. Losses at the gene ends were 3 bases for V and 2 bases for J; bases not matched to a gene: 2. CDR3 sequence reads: CASSEGQGNQPQHF. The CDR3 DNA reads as TGTGCCAGCAGCGAAGGACAGGGCAATCAGCCCCAGCATTTT.

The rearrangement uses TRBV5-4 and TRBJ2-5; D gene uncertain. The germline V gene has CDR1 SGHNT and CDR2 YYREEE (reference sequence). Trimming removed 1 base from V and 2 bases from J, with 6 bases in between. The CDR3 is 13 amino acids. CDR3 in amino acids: CASSLIGQETQYF. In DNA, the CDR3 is TGTGCCAGCAGCTTGATCGGACAAGAGACCCAGTACTTC. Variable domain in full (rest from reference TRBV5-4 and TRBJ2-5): ETGVTQSPTHLIKTRGQQVTLRCSSQSGHNTVSWYQQALGQGPQFIFQYYREEENGRGNFPPRFSGLQFPNYSSELNVNALELDDSALYLCASSLIGQETQYFGPGTRLLVL.

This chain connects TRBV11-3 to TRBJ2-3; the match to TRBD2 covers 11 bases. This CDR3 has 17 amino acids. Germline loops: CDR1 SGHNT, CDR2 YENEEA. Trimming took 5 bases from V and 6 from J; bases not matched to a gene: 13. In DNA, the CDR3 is TGTGCCAGCAGCCGGTTAAGTAGCGGGAGGGCCCAGGATACGCAGTATTTT. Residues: CASSRLSSGRAQDTQYF.

The CDR3 region is CASWGGITGNTIYF. In nucleotides, the CDR3 is TGTGCCAGCTGGGGGGGCATTACTGGAAACACCATATATTTT. The chain employs TRBV2 and TRBJ1-3; D may be TRBD1 (6 bases). The CDR3 is 14 amino acids. V was cut by 8 bases and J by 2 bases, with 13 bases left in between. CDR1 is SNHLY and CDR2 is FYNNEI in the germline V gene.

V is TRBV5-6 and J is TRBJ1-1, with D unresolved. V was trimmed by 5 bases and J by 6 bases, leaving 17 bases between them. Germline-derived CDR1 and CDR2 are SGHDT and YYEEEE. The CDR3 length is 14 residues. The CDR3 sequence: CASSQAGRAPEAFF. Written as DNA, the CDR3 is TGTGCCAGCAGTCAGGCGGGCAGAGCCCCTGAAGCTTTCTTT.

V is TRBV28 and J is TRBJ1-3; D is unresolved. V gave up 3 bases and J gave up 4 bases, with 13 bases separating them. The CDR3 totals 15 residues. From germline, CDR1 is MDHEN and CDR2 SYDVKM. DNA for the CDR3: TGTGCCAGCAGTTTCATGACGGGAGAAGGAAACACCATATATTTT. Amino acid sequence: CASSFMTGEGNTIYF.

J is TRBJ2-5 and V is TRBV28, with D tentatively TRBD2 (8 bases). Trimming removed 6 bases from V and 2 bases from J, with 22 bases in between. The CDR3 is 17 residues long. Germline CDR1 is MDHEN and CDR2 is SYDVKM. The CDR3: CASSHGGGTAFQETQYF. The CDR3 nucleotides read TGTGCCAGCAGCCATGGCGGGGGGACAGCTTTTCAAGAGACCCAGTACTTC.

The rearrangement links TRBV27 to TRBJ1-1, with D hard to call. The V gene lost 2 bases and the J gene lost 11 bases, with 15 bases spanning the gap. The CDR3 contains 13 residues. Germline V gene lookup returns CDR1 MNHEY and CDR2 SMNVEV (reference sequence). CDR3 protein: CASSLNPGNFAFF. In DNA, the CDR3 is TGTGCCAGCAGTTTAAATCCGGGGAATTTTGCTTTCTTT.

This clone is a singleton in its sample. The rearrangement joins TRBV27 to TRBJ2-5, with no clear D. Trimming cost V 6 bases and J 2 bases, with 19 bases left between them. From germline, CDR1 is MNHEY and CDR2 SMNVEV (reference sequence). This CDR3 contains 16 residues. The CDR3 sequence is CASSSQVVAGQETQYF. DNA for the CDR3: TGTGCCAGCAGCTCCCAGGTGGTAGCTGGGCAAGAGACCCAGTACTTC.

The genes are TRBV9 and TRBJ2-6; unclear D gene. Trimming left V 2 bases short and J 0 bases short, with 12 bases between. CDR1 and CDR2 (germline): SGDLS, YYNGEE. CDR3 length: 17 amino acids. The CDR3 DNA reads TGTGCCAGCAGCGTGACCGGTTCGAGCTCTGGGGCCAACGTCCTGACTTTC. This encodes CASSVTGSSSGANVLTF. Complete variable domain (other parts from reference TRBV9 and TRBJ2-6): DSGVTQTPKHLITATGQRVTLRCSPRSGDLSVYWYQQSLDQGLQFLIQYYNGEERAKGNILERFSAQQFPDLHSELNLSSLELGDSALYFCASSVTGSSSGANVLTFGAGSRLTVL.